Shown below are 5 T cell receptor beta chains from a single sample sequenced in a study of blood T cell repertoires in COVID-19. This table comes from immunoSEQ multiplex PCR, and its TCRdb copy is limited to in-frame clones, with some not included. The repertoire holds some 130,000 clones, with 90% as singletons. Sequencing input: peripheral blood. Source of these receptors: a man between 60 and 75 years old with COVID-19, enrolled during active disease.

V is TRBV5-1 and J is TRBJ2-1; TRBD2 matches 11 bases. J lost 5 bases, V lost 4 bases, and 2 bases had no gene match. Looked up from germline, CDR1 is SGHRS and CDR2 is YFSETQ. This CDR3 comprises 14 residues. The CDR3 DNA is TGCGCCAGCAGCGAGGGACTAGCGGACAATGAGCAGTTCTTC. Protein sequence: CASSEGLADNEQFF.

This clone was observed a few times. V and J are TRBV5-1 and TRBJ2-1, with D possibly TRBD2 on 6 matching bases. CDR3 length equals 17 residues. Trimming stripped 1 base from V and 4 bases from J, with 18 bases between. Per the germline V gene, CDR1 is SGHRS and CDR2 is YFSETQ. CDR3 residues: CASSLSGELRGYNEQFF. The DNA for the CDR3 is TGCGCCAGCAGCTTGTCGGGGGAACTCCGGGGATACAATGAGCAGTTCTTC.

V and J are TRBV6-4 and TRBJ1-1, with D possibly matching TRBD1 (6 bases). The V gene lost 8 bases and the J gene lost 5 bases, with 6 bases spanning the gap. There are 10 residues in the CDR3. CDR1 MRHNA and CDR2 SNTAGT come from the germline V gene. CDR3 in DNA: TGTGCCAGCCAGGGGACTGAAGCTTTCTTT. Residues: CASQGTEAFF.

V usage is TRBV4-1 and J usage is TRBJ1-3, with no clear D. The CDR3 sequence is 12 residues long. Trimming removed 4 bases from V and 2 bases from J, with 3 bases in between. Germline CDR1 MGHRA, CDR2 YSYEKL. The CDR3 is CASSRPGNTIYF. Written as DNA, the CDR3 is TGCGCCAGCAGCCGGCCTGGAAACACCATATATTTT.

The chain employs TRBV5-1 and TRBJ2-3; D perhaps matches TRBD2 (6 bases). The V end was cut by 0 bases, the J end by 0 bases, with 8 bases between. This CDR3 has 15 residues. CDR1 SGHRS and CDR2 YFSETQ come from the germline V gene. CDR3 region: CASSLAGGSTDTQYF. In DNA, the CDR3 is TGCGCCAGCAGCTTGGCCGGAGGGAGCACAGATACGCAGTATTTT.